The sequence of this T cell receptor (beta chain) was determined in a study of T cell responses to AZD1222 COVID-19 vaccine. Study-wide results and caveats: There were vaccine-associated CD4 TCRs across spike, dominant at 160-218 and 743-854. Sampling captured repertoires only after the peak T cell response. Donors in the cohort were predominantly white British and more often female, and clonal diversity was possibly underestimated.

The assay was immunoSEQ multiplex PCR, and TCRdb's table has in-frame clones only and misses some. The sample includes around 200,000 clones, roughly 88% of them seen just once. Germline V gene data show CDR1 as SGHNT and CDR2 as YENEEA. V lost 2 bases, J lost 5 bases, and 1 base stayed unmatched. The CDR3 extends over 14 amino acids. A remark on this clone: What it recognizes is unknown.

V gene TRBV11-3 combines with J gene TRBJ2-2, with TRBD2 matching 8 bases. The source of this sequence is an adult in good health. Sequenced material: peripheral blood, taken on day 0 of AZD1222 vaccination. The CDR3 loop is CASSLTGGTGELFF. In DNA form, the CDR3 reads TGTGCCAGCAGCTTAACGGGAGGGACCGGGGAGCTGTTTTTT. Drawing the rest from reference TRBV11-3 and TRBJ2-2, the complete variable domain is EAGVVQSPRYKIIEKKQPVAFWCNPISGHNTLYWYLQNLGQGPELLIRYENEEAVDDSQLPKDRFSAERLKGVDSTLKIQPAELGDSAVYLCASSLTGGTGELFFGEGSRLTVL.